A selection of T cell receptor beta chains follows, all from one sample in a study of blood T cells in healthy people across ages. TCRdb reprocessed the 5' RACE reads with MiXCR, giving one entry per CDR3 protein. Counted here are fewer than 2,000,000 distinct CDR3 sequences, more than 35% occurring once; the ten biggest clones make up roughly 23%. The material sequenced was blood. The receptors stem from a human donor in good health. Each CDR3 is given with its conserved first and last residue. Fields, in order: clone size, V gene, D gene, J gene, CDR3 DNA, CDR3 protein. A D gene is named only where the DNA matches it firmly. Clone size is stated in some rows and not others, as once, few, many or a class when expanded.

.,TRBV11-2,.,TRBJ2-4,TGTGCCAGCAGCTTAGGCACAGGGCCCTCCCAGGAGCAGTACTTC,CASSLGTGPSQEQYF
few,TRBV15,TRBD1,TRBJ1-2,TGTGCCACCAGCAGGGAAGAACAGGGGGCTAATGGCTACACCTTC,CATSREEQGANGYTF
few,TRBV19,.,TRBJ1-2,TGTGCCAGTAGTATCGACCCCGCTGATGGCTACACCTTC,CASSIDPADGYTF
.,TRBV12-3/TRBV12-4,.,TRBJ1-5,TGTGCCAGCAGTTTTGAGGGCTGGAATCAGCCCCAGCATTTT,CASSFEGWNQPQHF
few,TRBV6-5,.,TRBJ1-3,TGTGCCAGCACCACCCCGGCCCCGGACGGTTCGAACACCATATATTTT,CASTTPAPDGSNTIYF
.,TRBV6-2/TRBV6-3,.,TRBJ1-2,TGTGCCAGCAGTCCAACTCCCTATGGCTACACCTTC,CASSPTPYGYTF
few,TRBV12-3/TRBV12-4,.,TRBJ1-2,TGTGCCAGCGAGAAGAGGGGGAATCGTGGCTACACCTTC,CASEKRGNRGYTF
.,TRBV4-2,TRBD1,TRBJ1-1,TGTGCCAGCAGCGATTCCGGGACAGGGAGAACTGAAGCTTTCTTT,CASSDSGTGRTEAFF
few,TRBV20-1,.,TRBJ2-1,TGCAGTGCTAGTCCTCGGAGGGGTGAGCAGTTCTTC,CSASPRRGEQFF
.,TRBV11-2,TRBD2,TRBJ2-7,TGTGCCAGCAGCTTCCGTGCTGCCGGGACTAGCGGCTACAATGAGCAGTACTTC,CASSFRAAGTSGYNEQYF
once,TRBV6-1,.,TRBJ1-5,TGTGCCAGCAGTTTGGGGCCATTAGAGGGTCAGCCCCAGCATTTT,CASSLGPLEGQPQHF
.,TRBV12-5,.,TRBJ2-7,TGTGCTAGTGGACGACTCTACGAGCAGTACTTC,CASGRLYEQYF